This T cell receptor beta chain derives from a study of cytotoxic CD8 clonotypes in ibrutinib-treated CLL. The study, taken as a whole, reports: Clonality at baseline surpassed age-matched healthy donors and tracked circulating CD8+ T-cell counts.

CDR1 and CDR2 (germline): KGHSH, LQKENI. The CDR3 covers 15 residues. Trimming removed 2 bases at V and 5 bases at J, with 16 bases between. Around 2 micrograms of genomic DNA from cryopreserved PBMCs went into TCR beta libraries. To note about this clone: The antigen is not known.

The assay was immunoSEQ multiplex PCR, and TCRdb's table has in-frame clones only and misses some. The sample consists of 100,000 to 150,000 clones, 75% to 90% of them appearing once. V gene TRBV18 combines with J gene TRBJ2-7; D perhaps matches TRBD2 (6 bases). The sequence derives from a human donor with chronic lymphocytic leukemia. The sample was PBMCs, taken after 24 months of ibrutinib treatment. The CDR3 sequence is CASSPRPGGRDEQYF. The CDR3 DNA is TGTGCCAGCTCACCAAGGCCCGGGGGAAGGGACGAGCAGTACTTC.